This T cell receptor (beta chain) emerged from a study of Ad26.COV2.S vaccination and SARS-CoV-2 variants (dated by TCRdb to about 2021). Study-level background: Vaccine-arm donors came from COV1001, a multicentre, randomized, double-blind, placebo-controlled phase I-IIa trial of Ad26.COV2.S in healthy adults. Ad26.COV2.S was administered intramuscularly at a dose of 5x10^10 or 1x10^11 viral particles, either as one shot or as two shots given 56 days apart. TCRbeta repertoire sequencing served as the tool for gauging how specific and how broad the SARS-CoV-2-reactive T cell receptors were following Ad26.COV2.S vaccination. The TCR-sequenced set comprised about 32 samples: some 19 Ad26.COV2.S vaccine recipients, 5 placebo recipients and 8 SARS-CoV-2 convalescent individuals. Trial participants were randomized into five groups of five, in which low-dose or high-dose Ad26.COV2.S was given once or twice, or placebo was given on both occasions. Investigators remained blinded to trial group allocation during experiments and outcome assessment. The paper's findings and limits, for the study overall: Comparable non-spike TCR breadth was observed between vaccine and placebo recipients, consistent with only spike being contained in the vaccine. After vaccination, substantial breadth of spike-specific CD8+ and CD4+ T cell responses was reported. Ad26.COV2.S recipients had higher spike-specific TCR breadth than placebo recipients (P = 0.0014). It was noted by the authors that total T cell responses may have been underestimated by the TCR breadth and depth analyses. The study lacked the statistical power to compare responses across vaccine doses or regimens.

The immunoSEQ Assay was used to sequence TCRbeta CDR3 regions. After extraction, genomic DNA underwent amplification by bias-controlled multiplex PCR, followed by high-throughput sequencing. Per the authors' processing: To quantify the absolute abundance of each unique TCRbeta CDR3 region, sequences were collapsed and filtered. T cell fraction was estimated by normalization of TCRbeta template counts to usable DNA, with usable DNA being measured through amplification of reference genes present in all nucleated cells. Repertoire TCRs were annotated as SARS-CoV-2-specific by exact matching of V gene, CDR3 amino acid sequence and J gene to a known reactive TCR set. The reference SARS-CoV-2 TCR set was obtained from MIRA and was filtered for enrichment in COVID-19-positive ImmuneCODE repertoires, whereby public or cross-reactive TCRs were removed. Based on the MIRA antigens, annotated TCRs were further analysed at the level of specific ORF or position within ORF. Breadth was defined as the number of annotated unique rearrangements divided by the total number of unique productive rearrangements, and depth was defined as the summed frequency of the annotated unique rearrangements. Group comparisons of TCR breadth used two-sided Wilcoxon rank-sum tests. TCRdb provides this immuneACCESS table in a form limited to in-frame rearrangements. Some clones are lacking; in checked studies, under half of them reflect an unresolved V gene, and why the rest are absent is not known. That table supplies the V and J calls and clone size; D and trimming were determined from the DNA. This sample comprises 300,000 to 400,000 clones, approximately 90% of them detected only once. Of the sample, roughly 6% is held by the ten largest clones.

As regards this clone: This receptor's antigen is unknown. Base qualities are not recorded, but no much larger clone differs from it by a single base.

The meaning of the sample's treatment or condition label: around 19 received Ad26.COV2.S at low or high dose, single or two shots; several received placebo; per-sample allocation not given. For vaccine and placebo recipients, the sequenced repertoires came from samples collected on day 63 after the first injection. In Cohort 1b, roughly 25 adults aged 18-55 years were enrolled at a single site in Boston, USA, between 29 July and 7 August 2020. Ad26.COV2.S consisted of a replication-incompetent adenovirus type 26 vector by which a prefusion-stabilized SARS-CoV-2 spike protein from the original Wuhan strain was expressed. V lost 1 base and J lost 4 bases; the stretch between them is 4 bases long. The CDR3, cysteine through phenylalanine, is 13 amino acids long. The sequence is cut down to CDR3 DNA, 39 bases in frame from base 1.

The origin of this receptor is a person aged 18-60 years who received the Ad26.COV2.S COVID-19 vaccine or a placebo. The sample was peripheral blood, taken in a trial of Ad26.COV2.S vaccine versus placebo. The chain uses TRBV12-3 or TRBV12-4 and TRBJ1-4, with an unclear D gene assignment. The CDR3 amino acid sequence is: CASSLGINEKLFF. The nucleotide sequence reads as follows: TGTGCCAGCAGTTTAGGAATTAATGAAAAACTGTTTTTT.